Listed below are T cell receptor beta chains from one sample, sequenced in a study of cytomegalovirus exposure and HLA in healthy donors. Profiling relied on immunoSEQ multiplex PCR, and the TCRdb table lists in-frame clones only, not all of them. This sample has under 200,000 clones; 75% occur once, and the top ten carry 4.9%. Sequences were obtained from PBMCs. All receptors derive from a male donor in good health and CMV-seronegative. Both conserved end residues are part of each CDR3. Fields, in order: J gene, V gene, clone size, D gene, CDR3 protein, CDR3 DNA. D genes are given only for firm matches. Expanded clones are given a class, and other clones once, few, many or no size at all.

>TRBJ1-5|TRBV19|NA|NA
CASSGAGGQPQHF
TGTGCCAGTAGCGGAGCGGGGGGCCAGCCCCAGCATTTT
>TRBJ2-3|TRBV2|NA|NA
CASSGVVGKFGPDTQYF
TGTGCCAGCAGTGGGGTGGTCGGGAAGTTTGGCCCAGATACGCAGTATTTT
>TRBJ1-2|TRBV4-1|NA|NA
CASSQGHTKNNYGYTF
TGCGCCAGCAGCCAAGGACATACAAAGAATAACTATGGCTACACCTTC
>TRBJ1-5|TRBV28|NA|NA
CASSRQTSLIGQPQHF
TGTGCCAGCAGTCGCCAAACTTCTTTGATTGGTCAGCCCCAGCATTTT
>TRBJ2-5|TRBV7-3|once|TRBD2
CASSLAGAQETQYF
TGTGCCAGCAGCCTAGCGGGGGCCCAAGAGACCCAGTACTTC
>TRBJ2-7|TRBV6-5|NA|NA
CASSSVFELQSYEQYF
TGTGCCAGCAGTTCCGTGTTTGAGTTACAGTCCTACGAGCAGTACTTC
>TRBJ2-7|TRBV25-1|NA|TRBD1
CASSEYGDRPYEQYF
TGTGCCAGCAGTGAATATGGGGACAGACCCTACGAGCAGTACTTC
>TRBJ2-7|TRBV5-5|NA|TRBD1
CASSWGQHYEQYF
TGTGCCAGCAGCTGGGGACAGCACTACGAGCAGTACTTC
>TRBJ1-2|TRBV9|NA|NA
CASSAEPGINYGYTF
TGTGCCAGCAGCGCCGAGCCGGGGATTAACTATGGCTACACCTTC
>TRBJ1-5|TRBV2|NA|NA
CASSGPYSNQPQHF
TGTGCCAGCAGTGGTCCCTATAGCAATCAGCCCCAGCATTTT
>TRBJ1-2|TRBV6-1|NA|NA
CASWDKANYGYTF
TGTGCCAGCTGGGACAAAGCTAACTATGGCTACACCTTC
>TRBJ2-1|TRBV4-3|NA|NA
CASSRSLAEDYNEQFF
TGCGCCAGCAGCCGAAGTTTAGCGGAAGACTACAATGAGCAGTTCTTC
>TRBJ1-2|TRBV9|NA|NA
CASSGGGQHSSGYTF
TGTGCCAGCAGCGGGGGGGGGCAGCACTCTTCGGGCTACACCTTC
>TRBJ1-1|TRBV6-5|NA|TRBD1
CASGPKTGKAFF
TGTGCCAGCGGGCCCAAGACAGGGAAAGCTTTCTTT
>TRBJ2-7|TRBV28|NA|TRBD1
CASSPIGQGGSYEQYF
TGTGCCAGCAGCCCTATTGGACAGGGGGGTTCCTACGAGCAGTACTTC
>TRBJ2-7|TRBV6-1|NA|NA
CASSEAHGTSYEQYF
TGTGCCAGCAGTGAAGCCCACGGTACCTCCTACGAGCAGTACTTC
>TRBJ2-1|TRBV7-9|NA|NA
CASSLVTGIYNEQFF
TGTGCCAGCAGCTTAGTAACAGGGATATACAATGAGCAGTTCTTC
>TRBJ2-7|TRBV28|NA|TRBD2
CASSPTSAYEQYF
TGTGCCAGCAGCCCAACTAGCGCCTACGAGCAGTACTTC
>TRBJ1-6|TRBV6-1|NA|TRBD1
CASNPGQGNSPLHF
TGTGCCAGCAACCCGGGACAGGGTAATTCACCCCTCCACTTT
>TRBJ2-3|TRBV27|NA|TRBD2
CASGDLAGGPGDTQYF
TGTGCCAGCGGCGACCTAGCGGGAGGGCCGGGGGATACGCAGTATTTT
>TRBJ2-2|TRBV9|NA|TRBD2
CASSARLAGSTGELFF
TGTGCCAGCAGCGCCAGACTAGCGGGGAGCACCGGGGAGCTGTTTTTT
>TRBJ1-2|TRBV4-1|NA|TRBD1
CASSQTGGGDGYTF
TGCGCCAGCAGCCAGACAGGGGGGGGAGATGGCTACACCTTC
>TRBJ2-1|TRBV6-4|few|TRBD2
CASKRLAGLNEQFF
TGTGCCAGCAAACGACTAGCGGGATTGAATGAGCAGTTCTTC
>TRBJ2-7|TRBV4-1|NA|TRBD2
CASSQEPGLAYEQYF
TGCGCCAGCAGCCAAGAGCCGGGACTAGCGTACGAGCAGTACTTC
>TRBJ2-7|TRBV2|NA|NA
CASKDSGFYEQYF
TGTGCCAGCAAGGATTCGGGATTCTACGAGCAGTACTTC
>TRBJ1-2|TRBV2|once|TRBD1
CASSGRDRGIGGYTF
TGTGCCAGCAGTGGTCGGGACAGGGGTATTGGCGGCTACACCTTC
>TRBJ1-2|TRBV19|NA|TRBD1
CASSMSETGSYGYTF
TGTGCCAGTAGTATGAGTGAGACAGGGTCCTATGGCTACACCTTC
>TRBJ1-2|TRBV5-1|once|TRBD1
CASSWEGQGRNGYTF
TGCGCCAGCAGCTGGGAGGGACAGGGGAGAAATGGCTACACCTTC
>TRBJ2-3|TRBV14|few|NA
CASSFNTDTQYF
TGTGCCAGCAGTTTCAACACAGATACGCAGTATTTT
>TRBJ2-7|TRBV7-9|few|NA
CASRSGTYEQYF
TGTGCCAGCAGGTCCGGGACCTACGAGCAGTACTTC
>TRBJ2-7|TRBV27|NA|NA
CASSFSGHTTYEQYF
TGTGCCAGCAGTTTTTCTGGACATACAACCTACGAGCAGTACTTC
>TRBJ2-7|TRBV5-8|NA|NA
CASSLRPGTYEQYF
TGTGCCAGCAGCTTGCGTCCAGGGACCTACGAGCAGTACTTC
>TRBJ2-2|TRBV4-3|NA|NA
CASSQGQVNTGELFF
TGCGCCAGCAGCCAAGGACAGGTTAACACCGGGGAGCTGTTTTTT
>TRBJ2-3|TRBV4-2|NA|TRBD2
CASSRERGAQKSTQYF
TGTGCCAGCAGCAGGGAGCGGGGGGCGCAAAAGAGCACGCAGTATTTT
>TRBJ2-7|TRBV5-5|NA|TRBD1
CASSLGTDSYEQYF
TGTGCCAGCAGCCTTGGGACAGATTCCTACGAGCAGTACTTC
>TRBJ1-1|TRBV6-5|NA|NA
CASSHGGNMNTEAFF
TGTGCCAGCAGTCACGGGGGAAACATGAACACTGAAGCTTTCTTT
>TRBJ1-1|TRBV18|NA|NA
CASSPLDKGGLRNTEAFF
TGTGCCAGCTCACCACTCGATAAGGGGGGGCTGAGGAACACTGAAGCTTTCTTT
>TRBJ1-5|TRBV6-1|NA|NA
CASGNRDVNQPQHF
TGTGCCAGCGGCAACAGGGACGTGAATCAGCCCCAGCATTTT
>TRBJ2-7|TRBV4-3|few|NA
CASSQIGPGEQYF
TGCGCCAGCAGCCAAATAGGCCCAGGCGAGCAGTACTTC
>TRBJ2-7|TRBV6-1|NA|NA
CASRPSDGSSYEQYF
TGTGCCAGCAGGCCGAGCGACGGGAGCTCCTACGAGCAGTACTTC
>TRBJ1-1|TRBV7-3|few|NA
CASSSLPQGLNTEAFF
TGTGCCAGCAGCTCTTTACCACAGGGTCTGAACACTGAAGCTTTCTTT
>TRBJ2-2|TRBV9|NA|TRBD1
CASSAQTGGLTGELFF
TGTGCCAGCAGCGCCCAAACAGGGGGACTCACCGGGGAGCTGTTTTTT
>TRBJ2-1|TRBV5-4|NA|TRBD2
CATGEGPNNEQFF
TGTGCCACGGGGGAGGGGCCGAACAATGAGCAGTTCTTC
>TRBJ2-5|TRBV5-1|NA|TRBD2
CASSLGSPTLGTSGSAGRETQYF
TGCGCCAGCAGCTTGGGGTCCCCCACCCTAGGGACTAGCGGGAGTGCGGGTCGAGAGACCCAGTACTTC
>TRBJ2-1|TRBV5-1|NA|TRBD2
CASTPLAGGGHEQFF
TGCGCCAGCACCCCCCTTGCGGGAGGGGGGCATGAGCAGTTCTTC
>TRBJ2-3|TRBV7-6|NA|NA
CASSDLSGTSTDTQYF
TGTGCCAGCAGCGACCTAAGCGGAACTAGCACAGATACGCAGTATTTT
>TRBJ1-5|TRBV19|NA|TRBD1
CASSMGGQGHQPQHF
TGTGCCAGTAGTATGGGGGGACAGGGACATCAGCCCCAGCATTTT
>TRBJ2-1|TRBV5-1|NA|TRBD1
CASRARTGGINEQFF
TGCGCCAGCAGGGCCCGGACAGGGGGCATTAATGAGCAGTTCTTC
>TRBJ1-1|TRBV9|NA|NA
CASSALPTTENTEAFF
TGTGCCAGCAGCGCCTTACCGACGACAGAGAACACTGAAGCTTTCTTT
>TRBJ2-7|TRBV27|few|NA
CASSPSLRAPPYEQYF
TGTGCCAGCAGCCCAAGCTTGAGGGCCCCGCCCTACGAGCAGTACTTC
>TRBJ1-1|TRBV5-4|NA|NA
CASSYDRNTEAFF
TGTGCCAGCAGTTACGACAGGAACACTGAAGCTTTCTTT
>TRBJ1-5|TRBV25-1|NA|TRBD1
CASSEWDRARQPQHF
TGTGCCAGCAGTGAATGGGACAGGGCTCGTCAGCCCCAGCATTTT
>TRBJ2-1|TRBV7-7|NA|NA
CASSANKYNEQFF
TGTGCCAGCAGCGCCAACAAATACAATGAGCAGTTCTTC
>TRBJ2-7|TRBV23-1|NA|TRBD1
CASSQTLWTGKSSYEQYF
TGCGCCAGCAGTCAAACCCTTTGGACAGGAAAGAGCTCCTACGAGCAGTACTTC
>TRBJ1-1|TRBV19|NA|NA
CASSINYPETEAFF
TGTGCCAGTAGTATAAATTACCCCGAGACTGAAGCTTTCTTT